The next 21 T cell receptor beta chains were all read from a single sample in a study of OX40 agonist ivuxolimab in advanced cancers. Data came from immunoSEQ multiplex PCR; TCRdb stores just in-frame clones and leaves some out. The sample has approximately 38,000 clones, 65% to 90% seen once. The source was CD4+ or CD8+ T cells sorted from blood, collected in a trial of the OX40 agonist ivuxolimab. These receptors came from an adult with an advanced solid tumor such as melanoma, head and neck, liver or kidney cancer.

This clone was observed once. The chain recombines TRBV7-3 with TRBJ2-1, with 14 bases identical to TRBD2. Trimming took 4 bases from V and 8 from J; bases not matched to a gene: 4. The CDR3 totals 15 residues. Germline V gene data show CDR1 as SGHTA and CDR2 as FQGTGA. CDR3 nucleotide sequence: TGTGCCAGCAGCTGGGGACTAGCGGGAGTCGATGAGCAGTTCTTC. This sequence encodes CASSWGLAGVDEQFF.

The chain couples TRBV9 to TRBJ2-7; no definite D call. The CDR3 is 13 amino acids. Looked up from germline, CDR1 is SGDLS and CDR2 is YYNGEE. The V end was cut by 0 bases, the J end by 6 bases, with 10 bases between. CDR3 residues: CASSVGKGSEQYF. CDR3 in DNA: TGTGCCAGCAGCGTAGGTAAGGGTAGCGAGCAGTACTTC.

The chain has TRBV27 and TRBJ2-7; TRBD1 might be the D (6 bases). The germline V and J ends were trimmed by 5 bases and 6 bases, with 17 bases remaining between them. The CDR3 extends over 14 amino acids. Looked up from germline, CDR1 is MNHEY and CDR2 is SMNVEV (reference sequence). The CDR3 protein is CASSPRLAGVEQYF. In DNA, the CDR3 is TGTGCCAGCAGTCCTCGTTTGGCAGGGGTCGAGCAGTACTTC.

The chain combines TRBV7-9 with TRBJ1-4; D is perhaps TRBD1 (6 bases). CDR1 is SEHNR, CDR2 FQNEAQ, per germline (reference sequence). V gave up 2 bases and J gave up 7 bases, with 11 bases separating them. The CDR3 has 14 residues. CDR3 residues: CASSLSQGIEKLFF. CDR3 in DNA: TGTGCCAGCAGCTTAAGTCAGGGGATTGAAAAACTGTTTTTT.

The rearrangement joins TRBV6-6 to TRBJ2-1; D is unresolved. Per germline, CDR1 MNHNY and CDR2 SVGAGI (reference sequence). Trimming shortened V by 5 bases and J by 0 bases, and 11 bases separated the two germline ends. This CDR3 region has 15 residues. The chain's CDR3 is CASSALGSSYNEQFF. CDR3 bases: TGTGCCAGCAGTGCCTTAGGGTCCTCCTACAATGAGCAGTTCTTC.

This clone was observed a handful of times. V and J are TRBV19 and TRBJ2-1, with a tentative D call TRBD2 (5 bases). The CDR3 contains 16 residues. V was shortened by 4 bases and J by 1 base, with 14 bases between the two germline ends. The V gene's germline CDR1 is LNHDA and CDR2 SQIVND (reference sequence). CDR3 sequence (DNA): TGTGCCAGTAGTACCCCAGAGGAGGAGTCCTACAATGAGCAGTTCTTC. Translating it yields CASSTPEEESYNEQFF.

The J gene is TRBJ2-2, the V gene TRBV4-3; either TRBD1 or TRBD2 may fit D (6 bases each). V was clipped by 0 bases and J by 3 bases, with 17 bases between them. The CDR3 totals 18 residues. Germline assignment: CDR1 LGHNA and CDR2 YSLEER. Here the CDR3 DNA reads TGCGCCAGCAGCCAAGAGGGAGCAGGGGAGGTTTACACCGGGGAGCTGTTTTTT. Protein: CASSQEGAGEVYTGELFF.

The chain couples TRBV7-2 to TRBJ2-7; TRBD2 agrees at 10 bases. Losses at the gene ends were 2 bases for V and 4 bases for J; bases not matched to a gene: 5. CDR3 size: 15 residues. Germline lookup yields CDR1 SGHTA and CDR2 FQGNSA. CDR3 coding DNA: TGTGCCAGCAGCTTATCGCCTAGCGGGAGTTACGAGCAGTACTTC. Translating it yields CASSLSPSGSYEQYF.

By share, this clone ranks as medium-sized (0.01 to 0.1%). The chain employs TRBV19 and TRBJ2-1; TRBD2 matches 9 bases. Germline V gives CDR1 LNHDA, CDR2 SQIVND (reference sequence). Germline trimming cut 3 bases from V and 0 bases from J; bases unmatched to any gene: 6. The CDR3 extends over 17 amino acids. The DNA for the CDR3 is TGTGCCAGTAGTATGACTAGCGGTGACAGCTCCTACAATGAGCAGTTCTTC. This codes for CASSMTSGDSSYNEQFF.

This chain uses TRBV5-6 with TRBJ2-7; 9 bases agree with TRBD1. CDR1 is SGHDT and CDR2 is YYEEEE in the germline V gene. Germline trimming cut 0 bases from V and 6 bases from J; bases unmatched to any gene: 13. This CDR3 region has 17 residues. In DNA form, the CDR3 reads TGTGCCAGCAGCTTGGGCCGGGACAGGGAGTTTTTGGGCGAGCAGTACTTC. Protein sequence: CASSLGRDREFLGEQYF.

About this clone itself: Distinct nucleotide sequences in the sample also encode this CDR3. The rearrangement joins TRBV5-1 to TRBJ2-7, with 13 bases that match TRBD2. Germline V gene lookup returns CDR1 SGHRS and CDR2 YFSETQ. This CDR3 is 16 amino acids long. With 4 bases clipped from V and 3 bases from J, the junction kept 7 bases outside the gene matches. The CDR3 region is CASSTGTSGDVYEQYF. The CDR3 region has the DNA TGCGCCAGCAGCACCGGGACTAGCGGGGATGTCTACGAGCAGTACTTC.

The rearrangement joins TRBV7-6 to TRBJ2-5; 7 bases agree with TRBD1. Per germline, CDR1 SGHVS and CDR2 FNYEAQ. The CDR3 has 14 residues. Trimming took 6 bases from V and 2 from J; bases not matched to a gene: 6. The CDR3 bases are TGTGCCAGCAGTTCAGGGGGTGGACAAGAGACCCAGTACTTC. Protein sequence: CASSSGGGQETQYF.

The V and J genes are TRBV5-6 and TRBJ1-6; D is unclear. The CDR3 extends over 14 amino acids. CDR1 is SGHDT, CDR2 YYEEEE, per germline. The germline V and J ends were trimmed by 4 bases and 7 bases, with 12 bases remaining between them. In DNA, the CDR3 is TGTGCCAGCAGCACCGGGATTCCCAATTCACCCCTCCACTTT. Residues: CASSTGIPNSPLHF.

This clone appeared a single time. The chain joins TRBV6-5 to TRBJ2-7, with 8 positions matching TRBD2. V was clipped by 2 bases and J by 0 bases; unmatched bases: 6. The CDR3 has 16 amino acids. Germline V gene sequence: CDR1 MNHEY, CDR2 SVGAGI. This CDR3 reads CASSYGPSGSSYEQYF. In DNA, the CDR3 is TGTGCCAGCAGTTACGGGCCCAGCGGGAGCTCCTACGAGCAGTACTTC.

The rearrangement joins TRBV5-4 to TRBJ1-3; TRBD1 is a possible D gene (6 bases). CDR1 and CDR2 (germline): SGHNT, YYREEE (reference sequence). V lost 0 bases and J 3 bases, leaving 13 bases between the germline ends. The CDR3 loop spans 16 amino acids. CDR3: CASSLEPGASGNTIYF. The CDR3 region has the DNA TGTGCCAGCAGCTTGGAACCGGGGGCGAGTGGAAACACCATATATTTT.

This clone was picked up one time. The rearrangement joins TRBV4-3 to TRBJ1-2; the D gene is possibly TRBD1 (5 bases). Germline V lookup: CDR1 LGHNA, CDR2 YSLEER. CDR3 length equals 17 residues. V lost 0 bases and J 6 bases, leaving 20 bases between the germline ends. CDR3 in amino acids: CASSQDSQIWGGDGYTF. The CDR3 nucleotides are TGCGCCAGCAGCCAAGATAGCCAGATCTGGGGCGGGGATGGCTACACCTTC.

The chain links TRBV6-6 to TRBJ1-6, with 10 nucleotides matching TRBD1. The trim removed 5 bases at V and 7 bases at J, leaving 5 bases unmatched. Per the germline V gene, CDR1 is MNHNY and CDR2 is SVGAGI (reference sequence). This CDR3 is 15 amino acids long. The CDR3 loop reads CASSGTGELNSPLHF. CDR3 DNA sequence: TGTGCCAGCAGTGGGACAGGGGAGTTAAATTCACCCCTCCACTTT.

The V and J genes are TRBV6-5 and TRBJ2-1; D remains ambiguous. The V gene's germline CDR1 is MNHEY and CDR2 SVGAGI. The V and J ends lost 7 bases and 2 bases respectively, with 15 bases between them. This CDR3 is 15 amino acids long. CDR3 in amino acids: CASTPSQRPYNEQFF. The CDR3 DNA is TGTGCCAGCACCCCAAGTCAGAGGCCCTACAATGAGCAGTTCTTC.

The chain's CDR3 is CASRTSGGTDTQYF. Written as DNA, the CDR3 is TGTGCCAGCAGAACTAGCGGGGGGACAGATACGCAGTATTTT. V usage is TRBV7-9 and J usage is TRBJ2-3; 12 positions match TRBD2. The CDR3 is made up of 14 amino acids. With 6 bases clipped from V and 3 bases from J, the junction kept 1 base outside the gene matches. CDR1 and CDR2 from the germline V gene are SEHNR and FQNEAQ (reference sequence).

J is TRBJ2-1 and V is TRBV29-1; D not resolved. The CDR3 runs to 13 residues. The V gene lost 4 bases and the J gene lost 2 bases, with 9 bases spanning the gap. Germline CDR1 and CDR2: SQVTM and ANQGSEA. The CDR3 sequence: CSVAGGTYNEQFF. The CDR3 DNA reads as TGCAGCGTTGCCGGCGGAACCTACAATGAGCAGTTCTTC.

This chain links TRBV11-2 with TRBJ2-1; 11 nucleotides line up with TRBD1. The V gene end was trimmed by 1 base and the J gene end by 0 bases; junction bases not matched to a gene: 2. The germline CDR1 and CDR2 sequences are SGHAT and FQNNGV. The CDR3 loop spans 17 amino acids. DNA of the CDR3: TGTGCCAGCAGCTTAGGGACAGGGGGCCACTCCTACAATGAGCAGTTCTTC. This encodes CASSLGTGGHSYNEQFF.